This T cell receptor (beta chain) emerged from a study of early T cells in non-severe SARS-CoV-2 infection. Whole-study context: RNA in bulk from unsorted whole blood was sequenced, and chains were unpaired. Study findings and constraints: Comparison of clonotypes with VDJdb favored anti-spike CD8 responses while missing private and CD4 specificities.

The CDR3 is 15 amino acids. With 6 bases clipped from V and 6 bases from J, the junction kept 10 bases outside the gene matches. CDR1 is SNHLY and CDR2 is FYNNEI in the germline V gene. This clonotype was observed a handful of times. Its antigen remains unidentified. In the library, individual cDNA molecules carried attached unique molecular identifiers. From the 5' RACE reads, TCRdb called clonotypes with MiXCR, one entry per CDR3 protein. The sample contains roughly 86,000 distinct CDR3 sequences, about 14% of which appear only once. The sequenced sample was whole blood. This rearrangement joins TRBV2 to TRBJ2-1, with 8 bases identical to TRBD2. The TCR comes from an adult who was a healthcare worker with PCR-confirmed SARS-CoV-2 infection or an uninfected control (not recorded which). The CDR3 DNA sequence: TGTGCCAGCAGCGTGAACGGACTAGCTACCAATGAGCAGTTCTTC. Translated, it gives CASSVNGLATNEQFF.